The T cell receptor beta chain under discussion was sequenced for a study of T cells in Graves' hyperthyroidism and ophthalmopathy. As regards this clonotype: The antigen is undetermined. A much larger clone differs from this one at a single base, so this may be a read error.

Amplification of TCR beta CDR3 regions used RNA as the template. First-round RT-PCR targeting the TCR CDR3 was performed with the HTBI primer set. MiXCR, run by TCRdb on the multiplex PCR reads, gives a single entry per CDR3 protein. This sample has over 700,000 distinct CDR3 sequences; 38% occur once, and the top ten carry approximately 8.7%. Germline V gene sequence: CDR1 SEHNR, CDR2 FQNEAQ (reference sequence). The CDR3 consists of 14 residues. Trimming took 10 bases from V and 0 from J, leaving 15 bases between them. Overall study findings and caveats: The model anticipated ophthalmopathy a median about 7.1 months pre-onset.

The specimen sequenced was blood. The source of this sequence is a man between 18 and 29 years old with Graves' hyperthyroidism. V gene TRBV7-9 combines with J gene TRBJ1-1; D gene ambiguous. Here the CDR3 reads CATNHQTVNTEAFF. The CDR3 DNA reads TGTGCCACCAACCATCAGACCGTGAACACTGAAGCTTTCTTT.